The 10 T cell receptor beta chains reported below all come from one sample, sequenced in a study of CD8 T cells in ankylosing spondylitis (dated by TCRdb to about 2017). The library was obtained by 5' RACE. The sequencing machine was an Illumina HiSeq 2500. In-frame beta chains were kept once TCRdb had trimmed the public reads at Q25 with fastp and called clones with MiXCR. One record per CDR3 amino acid sequence lists the most common genes and DNA. For this sample the table gives 200,000 to 250,000 distinct CDR3 sequences, of which around 16% were detected only once. The top ten clones comprise more than 40% of the sample. The investigation overall reported the following: A TCR beta motif of 7 or 8 highly homologous amino acid variants appeared characteristic of blood from ankylosing spondylitis patients.

Antigen specificity for these receptors is unknown. The specimen was blood, either unsorted or a sorted T cell fraction (not recorded which). The receptors shown here come from a male donor with ankylosing spondylitis.

This clonotype was detected only a few times. The V call is TRBV20-1, the J call TRBJ1-2; D possibly corresponds to TRBD1 (5 bases). Looked up from germline, CDR1 is DFQATT and CDR2 is SNEGSKA (reference sequence). Trimming left V 3 bases short and J 3 bases short, with 8 bases between. The CDR3 length is 12 residues. The CDR3 spells CSARGDDYGYTF. The CDR3 DNA sequence: TGCAGTGCTAGGGGGGATGACTATGGCTACACCTTC.

The rearrangement joins TRBV30 to TRBJ2-7, with 7 positions matching TRBD1. The CDR3 extends over 18 amino acids. Trimming took 2 bases from V and 1 from J; bases not matched to a gene: 17. Germline V lookup: CDR1 GTSNPN, CDR2 SVGIG (reference sequence). For the CDR3, the DNA is TGTGCCTGGAGTCCCGAAGTCCCGACGACAGGGAATTCCTACGAGCAGTACTTC. Translating gives CAWSPEVPTTGNSYEQYF. The full variable domain, in which reference TRBV30 and TRBJ2-7 provide the parts outside the CDR3, is SQTIHQWPATLVQPVGSPLSLECTVEGTSNPNLYWYRQAAGRGLQLLFYSVGIGQISSEVPQNLSASRPQDRQFILSSKKLLLSDSGFYLCAWSPEVPTTGNSYEQYFGPGTRLTVT.

Here the CDR3 DNA reads TGTGCCAGCAGCCAGGGGCCATGGACAGAGTACAATGAGCAGTTCTTC. It specifies CASSQGPWTEYNEQFF. This chain connects TRBV3-1 to TRBJ2-1; perhaps TRBD1 as D (6 bases). Germline CDR1 reads LGHDT; CDR2 reads YNNKEL (reference sequence). The CDR3 covers 16 residues. The V gene lost 3 bases and the J gene lost 4 bases, with 16 bases spanning the gap.

The chain links TRBV6-5 to TRBJ2-1, with 12 bases matching TRBD1. This CDR3 contains 16 residues. Germline V gene sequence: CDR1 MNHEY, CDR2 SVGAGI. The trim removed 2 bases at V and 9 bases at J, leaving 8 bases unmatched. CDR3 in amino acids: CASSYGGGDRGPEQFF. The CDR3 nucleotides are TGTGCCAGCAGTTACGGGGGAGGGGACAGGGGGCCTGAGCAGTTCTTC.

This clonotype was seen a handful of times. The rearrangement joins TRBV12-3 or TRBV12-4 to TRBJ2-1; 12 bases align to TRBD2. The junction had 3 bases not matched to a gene; V was cut back by 7 bases and J by 5 bases. The CDR3 spans 14 residues. CDR3 sequence: CASTPSGGDNEQFF. CDR3 in DNA: TGTGCCAGCACCCCTAGCGGGGGGGACAATGAGCAGTTCTTC.

The chain uses TRBV20-1 and TRBJ2-2, with D perhaps matching TRBD2 (6 bases). The CDR3 loop spans 16 amino acids. CDR1 DFQATT and CDR2 SNEGSKA come from the germline V gene (reference sequence). V was clipped by 2 bases and J by 2 bases, with 15 bases between them. This chain's CDR3 is CSARSVGRLNTGELFF. In DNA form, the CDR3 reads TGCAGTGCTAGATCCGTCGGGAGACTTAACACCGGGGAGCTGTTTTTT.

In its sample, this clonotype was seen a few times. The genes are TRBV27 and TRBJ1-6, with 10 bases fitting TRBD1. Trimming removed 6 bases from V and 6 bases from J; junction bases left unmatched: 5. Germline loops: CDR1 MNHEY, CDR2 SMNVEV (reference sequence). This CDR3 region has 15 residues. The CDR3 coding sequence is TGTGCCAGCAGCCCCGGGACAGGGGTTAATTCACCCCTCCACTTT. Encoded protein: CASSPGTGVNSPLHF.

The chain couples TRBV27 to TRBJ2-1; D possibly corresponds to TRBD2 (6 bases). This CDR3 is built from 14 residues. The germline CDR1 and CDR2 sequences are MNHEY and SMNVEV (reference sequence). With 3 bases removed from V and 6 bases from J, the gap between germline ends came to 12 bases. CDR3 region: CASSFQTSINEQFF. The CDR3 DNA follows: TGTGCCAGCAGTTTTCAGACTAGTATCAATGAGCAGTTCTTC.

The J gene is TRBJ2-5, the V gene TRBV2; 12 bases align to TRBD2. J lost 5 bases, V lost 3 bases, and 1 base had no gene match. The CDR3 extends over 14 amino acids. In germline, CDR1 is SNHLY, CDR2 FYNNEI. The CDR3 DNA reads as TGTGCCAGCAGTGACACTAGCGGGAGGGAGACCCAGTACTTC. Translated, it gives CASSDTSGRETQYF.

A few counts support this clonotype. V usage is TRBV20-1 and J usage is TRBJ2-7, with TRBD1 identical over 9 bases. The junction had 8 bases not matched to a gene; V was cut back by 5 bases and J by 3 bases. The germline V gene encodes CDR1 DFQATT and CDR2 SNEGSKA (reference sequence). The CDR3 has 14 amino acids. The CDR3: CSAPHGGQGYEQYF. CDR3 nucleotides: TGCAGTGCTCCCCACGGGGGACAGGGCTACGAGCAGTACTTC.